These 28 T cell receptor beta chains were all obtained from the same sample, sequenced in a study of blood T cell repertoires in COVID-19. Profiled with immunoSEQ multiplex PCR; TCRdb holds only in-frame clones, not every one. The data contain about 82,000 clones, around 89% of them singletons. The source material was PBMCs or T cells enriched from blood (not recorded which). Receptors were obtained from a woman aged 50 to 60 with acute COVID-19.

The gene calls are TRBV6-5 and TRBJ1-1; 8 bases match TRBD1. The V segment lost 6 bases and the J segment 5 bases; nucleotides outside the gene matches: 8. CDR3 length: 14 amino acids. From germline, CDR1 is MNHEY and CDR2 SVGAGI. The CDR3 coding sequence is TGTGCCAGCAGGCCCACAGGGGGAGAAACTGAAGCTTTCTTT. Protein sequence: CASRPTGGETEAFF.

This chain joins TRBV5-1 and TRBJ2-3, with TRBD2 matching 9 bases. Per the germline V gene, CDR1 is SGHRS and CDR2 is YFSETQ. The CDR3 extends over 14 amino acids. V was clipped by 7 bases and J by 2 bases; unmatched bases: 5. The CDR3 spells CASASGAVTDTQYF. The DNA for the CDR3 is TGCGCCAGCGCTAGCGGGGCAGTCACAGATACGCAGTATTTT.

The rearrangement uses TRBV6-2 or TRBV6-3 and TRBJ1-1; D unresolved. This CDR3 is built from 16 residues. Trimming cost V 2 bases and J 0 bases, with 13 bases left between them. Germline loops: CDR1 MNHEY, CDR2 SVGEGT. The CDR3 loop is CASSYLALPLNTEAFF. In DNA, the CDR3 is TGTGCCAGCAGTTACCTCGCGCTGCCTTTGAACACTGAAGCTTTCTTT.

This sequence joins TRBV12-3 or TRBV12-4 and TRBJ2-1; D is unclear. Trimming shortened V by 3 bases and J by 15 bases, and 15 bases separated the two germline ends. There are 12 residues in the CDR3. For the CDR3, the DNA is TGTGCCAGCAGTTTTCTCCGGCGAGGCTGGTTCTTC. Its translation is CASSFLRRGWFF.

This clone was picked up one time. The gene calls are TRBV27 and TRBJ1-3; D is undetermined. The V gene's germline CDR1 is MNHEY and CDR2 SMNVEV (reference sequence). V gave up 0 bases and J gave up 3 bases, with 6 bases separating them. The CDR3 consists of 14 residues. The CDR3 DNA is TGTGCCAGCAGTTTATCCAGATATGGAAACACCATATATTTT. It codes for CASSLSRYGNTIYF.

The chain is built from TRBV30 and TRBJ2-3, with D maybe TRBD1 (6 bases). From germline, CDR1 is GTSNPN and CDR2 SVGIG (reference sequence). CDR3 length: 14 amino acids. Trimming took 5 bases from V and 1 from J, leaving 13 bases between them. This CDR3 is CAWGRRQGTDTQYF. CDR3 in DNA: TGTGCCTGGGGCAGGAGACAGGGCACAGATACGCAGTATTTT.

V gene TRBV4-3 combines with J gene TRBJ1-2; 9 bases are shared with TRBD1. Trimming took 3 bases from V and 8 from J; bases not matched to a gene: 4. Germline lookup yields CDR1 LGHNA and CDR2 YSLEER. The CDR3 has 13 amino acids. The CDR3 sequence is CASSHRGQGGYTF. The CDR3 DNA sequence: TGCGCCAGCAGCCATAGGGGACAGGGAGGCTACACCTTC.

The CDR3 DNA reads as TGTGCCAGCAGCTTAATAGCGGGGGCCTACAATGAGCAGTTCTTC. Translating it yields CASSLIAGAYNEQFF. This rearrangement joins TRBV7-2 to TRBJ2-1; 9 nucleotides agree with TRBD2. The V gene's germline CDR1 is SGHTA and CDR2 FQGNSA. Germline trimming cut 2 bases from V and 2 bases from J; bases unmatched to any gene: 1. The CDR3 contains 15 residues.

The J gene is TRBJ2-3, the V gene TRBV27; 8 nucleotides match TRBD1. V trimming: 6 bases; J trimming: 3 bases; junction bases outside the gene matches: 5. Germline CDR1 reads MNHEY; CDR2 reads SMNVEV (reference sequence). The length of the CDR3 is 14 residues. The CDR3 is CASRRTGGTDTQYF. The CDR3 DNA is TGTGCCAGCAGGAGAACAGGGGGTACAGATACGCAGTATTTT.

This chain connects TRBV6-2 or TRBV6-3 to TRBJ2-3; 7 bases are shared with TRBD2. Germline trimming cut 5 bases from V and 3 bases from J; bases unmatched to any gene: 5. The CDR3 length is 14 residues. Per germline, CDR1 MNHEY and CDR2 SVGEGT. The CDR3 DNA sequence: TGTGCCAGCAGTCCCGGGAGGAGGACAGATACGCAGTATTTT. Encoded protein: CASSPGRRTDTQYF.

This chain links TRBV27 with TRBJ1-5; D is unresolved. The CDR3 has 17 residues. With 0 bases removed from V and 1 base from J, the gap between germline ends came to 13 bases. Germline assignment: CDR1 MNHEY and CDR2 SMNVEV (reference sequence). The CDR3 coding sequence is TGTGCCAGCAGTTTATCTTCCGGGTTAGTAAGCAATCAGCCCCAGCATTTT. Translating gives CASSLSSGLVSNQPQHF.

V gene TRBV5-1 combines with J gene TRBJ2-5; 10 bases match TRBD2. Trimming cost V 4 bases and J 2 bases; bases outside gene matches: 8. CDR1 is SGHRS, CDR2 YFSETQ, per germline. The CDR3 runs 16 residues. The chain's CDR3 is CASSKSGLAEQETQYF. The CDR3 nucleotides are TGCGCCAGCAGCAAATCTGGACTAGCGGAACAAGAGACCCAGTACTTC.

The chain recombines TRBV4-1 with TRBJ2-7, with 8 bases lining up with TRBD1. This CDR3 has 15 amino acids. CDR1 and CDR2 from the germline V gene are MGHRA and YSYEKL. J was trimmed by 8 bases and V by 0 bases; bases with no gene match: 9. This chain's CDR3 is CASSQDSRSRGQQYF. In DNA form, the CDR3 reads TGCGCCAGCAGCCAAGATTCAAGGAGCAGGGGGCAGCAGTACTTC.

The chain couples TRBV29-1 to TRBJ1-2, with a weak D call TRBD1 (6 bases). The CDR3 has 11 residues. CDR1 is SQVTM, CDR2 ANQGSEA, per germline. V lost 7 bases and J lost 7, with 13 bases in between. Written as DNA, the CDR3 is TGCAGCGGCGAACAAGGGGGTGGCTACACCTTC. This sequence encodes CSGEQGGGYTF.

The chain employs TRBV10-2 and TRBJ1-3, with 8 nucleotides matching TRBD1. The CDR3 has 16 amino acids. V gave up 4 bases and J gave up 0 bases; unmatched junction bases: 5. Germline V gene lookup returns CDR1 WSHSY and CDR2 SAAADI. The CDR3 coding sequence is TGCGCCAGCAGTGGGGGGACAGGAACCTCTGGAAACACCATATATTTT. This sequence encodes CASSGGTGTSGNTIYF.

The chain couples TRBV2 to TRBJ2-2, with TRBD2 identical over 7 bases. This CDR3 has 16 amino acids. CDR1 and CDR2 from the germline V gene are SNHLY and FYNNEI. Trimming at V came to 2 bases and at J to 1 base, leaving 4 bases not matched to a gene. CDR3 in amino acids: CASSELGGRNTGELFF. The CDR3 DNA is TGTGCCAGCAGTGAACTGGGCGGGAGGAACACCGGGGAGCTGTTTTTT.

J is TRBJ1-4 and V is TRBV10-3; 7 nucleotides agree with TRBD1. The J segment lost 7 bases and the V segment lost 4 bases, leaving 6 bases of the junction unmatched. The CDR3 loop spans 14 amino acids. Germline V lookup: CDR1 ENHRY, CDR2 SYGVKD. The CDR3 region is CAISVEGAGEKLFF. The DNA of the CDR3 is TGTGCCATCAGTGTAGAGGGGGCTGGTGAAAAACTGTTTTTT.

This sequence joins TRBV10-1 and TRBJ2-3; D is perhaps TRBD1 (5 bases). CDR1 is WNHNN, CDR2 SYGVQD, per germline (reference sequence). The CDR3 is made up of 14 amino acids. V was clipped by 6 bases and J by 1 base, with 11 bases between them. In nucleotides, the CDR3 is TGCGCCAGCAGCTGGACAAGGGGCACAGATACGCAGTATTTT. This gives the protein CASSWTRGTDTQYF.

The J gene is TRBJ1-2, the V gene TRBV25-1; no clear D gene. This CDR3 has 13 amino acids. Between the trimmed V and J ends, which lost 5 bases and 0 bases, there was a span of 7 bases. CDR1 is MGHDK, CDR2 SYGVNS, per germline. The CDR3 DNA reads as TGTGCCAGCAGTAAGCAGGCTAACTATGGCTACACCTTC. Translating it yields CASSKQANYGYTF.

This clone was seen just once. The chain is built from TRBV5-4 and TRBJ2-5; 8 bases are a match to TRBD1. From germline, CDR1 is SGHNT and CDR2 YYREEE (reference sequence). This CDR3 is built from 14 residues. V dropped 0 bases and J dropped 5; count of bases not matched to a gene: 3. The CDR3, as DNA: TGTGCCAGCAGCTTGGGACAGGGGCGGGAGACCCAGTACTTC. Amino acids: CASSLGQGRETQYF.

CDR3 sequence (DNA): TGTGCCACCAGCCAAGGACTAGCGGAGAACACCGGGGAGCTGTTTTTT. Translation: CATSQGLAENTGELFF. The chain carries TRBV15 and TRBJ2-2, with TRBD2 matching over 10 bases. This CDR3 has 16 residues. The J segment lost 1 base and the V segment lost 5 bases, leaving 4 bases of the junction unmatched. Per the germline V gene, CDR1 is LNHNV and CDR2 is YYDKDF (reference sequence).

The V call is TRBV5-1, the J call TRBJ2-2, with 7 bases matching TRBD1. Trimming at V came to 4 bases and at J to 3 bases, leaving 6 bases not matched to a gene. CDR1 SGHRS and CDR2 YFSETQ come from the germline V gene. The CDR3 runs to 15 residues. DNA of the CDR3: TGCGCCAGCAGCCTAAGACAGGGAGACACCGGGGAGCTGTTTTTT. Translation gives CASSLRQGDTGELFF.

This clone was counted once. The chain recombines TRBV5-1 with TRBJ1-5, with 9 bases matching TRBD1. CDR1 and CDR2 (germline): SGHRS, YFSETQ. The CDR3 runs 15 residues. The V segment lost 5 bases and the J segment 6 bases; nucleotides outside the gene matches: 9. CDR3 loop: CASSLEPGQGQPQHF. The CDR3 nucleotides are TGCGCCAGCAGTTTAGAACCGGGACAGGGTCAGCCCCAGCATTTT.

The chain joins TRBV30 to TRBJ1-1; 7 bases align to TRBD1. The CDR3 has 13 amino acids. The germline V gene encodes CDR1 GTSNPN and CDR2 SVGIG (reference sequence). V shed 0 bases, J shed 11 bases, and the junction held 9 bases outside the gene matches. The CDR3 is CAWSVRSGGVAFF. DNA for the CDR3: TGTGCCTGGAGTGTACGGTCAGGGGGTGTTGCTTTCTTT.

This chain links TRBV7-9 with TRBJ1-2; TRBD1 might be the D (5 bases). CDR1 is SEHNR and CDR2 is FQNEAQ in the germline V gene (reference sequence). The CDR3 is 16 amino acids. Trimming shortened V by 0 bases and J by 8 bases, and 19 bases separated the two germline ends. CDR3: CASSLAGQGELKGYTF. The CDR3 nucleotides are TGTGCCAGCAGCTTAGCGGGTCAAGGGGAACTGAAAGGCTACACCTTC.

J is TRBJ1-6 and V is TRBV7-2; 7 bases are a match to TRBD1. Germline V gene lookup returns CDR1 SGHTA and CDR2 FQGNSA. With V trimmed by 4 bases and J by 10 bases, 7 bases remained unmatched. The CDR3 runs 14 residues. The CDR3 DNA reads as TGTGCCAGCAGCTACGACAGGGTGTCCTCACCCCTCCACTTT. It codes for CASSYDRVSSPLHF.

The gene calls are TRBV11-3 and TRBJ2-3; the D is unclear. There are 17 residues in the CDR3. CDR1 and CDR2 from the germline V gene are SGHNT and YENEEA. Trimming removed 3 bases at V and 5 bases at J, with 21 bases between. The CDR3 DNA sequence: TGTGCCAGCAGCTTGTTCTGGTCGGCCTCCGAGGTAGATACGCAGTATTTT. Encoded protein: CASSLFWSASEVDTQYF. Looking up the rest from reference TRBV11-3 and TRBJ2-3 gives the full variable domain: EAGVVQSPRYKIIEKKQPVAFWCNPISGHNTLYWYLQNLGQGPELLIRYENEEAVDDSQLPKDRFSAERLKGVDSTLKIQPAELGDSAVYLCASSLFWSASEVDTQYFGPGTRLTVL.

The chain uses TRBV7-9 and TRBJ1-2; 7 bases align to TRBD1. The germline CDR1 and CDR2 sequences are SEHNR and FQNEAQ (reference sequence). Trimming cost V 8 bases and J 4 bases; bases outside gene matches: 10. The CDR3 consists of 14 residues. The CDR3, as DNA: TGTGCCAGCGCCGGGGGACAGACCTCCTATGGCTACACCTTC. Residues: CASAGGQTSYGYTF.